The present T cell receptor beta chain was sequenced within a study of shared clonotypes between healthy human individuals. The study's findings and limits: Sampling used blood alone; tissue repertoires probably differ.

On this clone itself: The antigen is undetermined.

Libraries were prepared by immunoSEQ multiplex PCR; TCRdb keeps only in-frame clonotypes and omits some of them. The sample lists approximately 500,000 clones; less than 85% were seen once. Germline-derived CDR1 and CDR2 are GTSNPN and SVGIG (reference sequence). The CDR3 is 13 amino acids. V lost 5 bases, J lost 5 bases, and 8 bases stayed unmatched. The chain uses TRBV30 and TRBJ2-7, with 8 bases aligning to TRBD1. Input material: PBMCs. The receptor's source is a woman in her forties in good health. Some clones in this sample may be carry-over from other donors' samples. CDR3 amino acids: CAWDPDRVNEQYF. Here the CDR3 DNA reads TGTGCCTGGGACCCGGACAGGGTCAACGAGCAGTACTTC.